Here is one T cell receptor (beta chain) with its context. As yet, its antigen is unknown. Trimming shortened V by 8 bases and J by 5 bases, and 8 bases separated the two germline ends. CDR1 is SGHRS and CDR2 is YFSETQ in the germline V gene. CDR3 length equals 11 residues. The data derive from a study of T cell repertoires in cytomegalovirus infection. General study findings and limits: Summed frequency of shared TCR beta families picked out CMV carriers who also had the relevant HLA.

TCRdb reanalysed the reads using MiXCR and keeps one entry per CDR3 protein. The sample records approximately 630,000 distinct CDR3 sequences, 20% to 25% being singletons. This chain connects TRBV5-1 to TRBJ2-1; maybe TRBD1 (5 bases). Sequencing input: CD8+ T cells from PBMCs. The source is a human donor in good health (CMV status not recorded). Some clones in this sample may be carry-over from other donors' samples. CDR3 protein: CASQGNNEQFF. In DNA, the CDR3 is TGCGCCAGTCAGGGTAACAATGAGCAGTTCTTC. Together with reference TRBV5-1 and TRBJ2-1, the CDR3 gives the full variable domain: KAGVTQTPRYLIKTRGQQVTLSCSPISGHRSVSWYQQTPGQGLQFLFEYFSETQRNKGNFPGRFSGRQFSNSRSEMNVSTLELGDSALYLCASQGNNEQFFGPGTRLTVL.